Sequencing of this T cell receptor (beta chain) was carried out in a study of human T cells and chemical hapten exposure. The germline CDR1 and CDR2 sequences are LGHNA and YSLEER. There are 15 residues in the CDR3. The V gene lost 8 bases and the J gene lost 1 base, with 18 bases spanning the gap. As for time point: patch test 2, 6 weeks after DPC sensitization. Specified treatment: therapeutic diphenylcyclopropenone sensitization with weekly scalp DPC. In TCRdb, the RACE reads were re-called with MiXCR into one record per CDR3 protein. The data contain tens of thousands of distinct CDR3 sequences, approximately 9% of them seen just once; the ten biggest clones take up approximately 3.7%. The sample holds many counts of this clonotype.

The sequence came from a woman between 50 and 59 years old with alopecia areata. Some clones in this sample may be carry-over from other donors' samples. The sample consisted of whole blood, taken in connection with sensitization to the hapten diphenylcyclopropenone (DPC). The chain has TRBV4-3 and TRBJ2-7, with D possibly being TRBD2 (6 bases). CDR3 DNA: TGCGCCAGCTCTAGCGCGCTGGAGGGTTCCTACGAGCAGTACTTC. It yields the protein CASSSALEGSYEQYF.